The TCR beta chain described here comes from a study of blood T cells in healthy people across ages. The germline V and J ends were trimmed by 10 bases and 2 bases, with 16 bases remaining between them. The CDR3 length is 14 residues. Germline lookup yields CDR1 LNHNV and CDR2 YYDKDF (reference sequence). Through a sample-barcoded 5' primer and a J-beta primer mix, a second PCR was run for roughly 6 to 11 cycles. A tag from a template-switch adaptor with 12 random nucleotides marked each cDNA molecule. Each sample yielded at least 2.5 million CDR3-containing paired-end reads. From the 5' RACE reads, TCRdb called clonotypes with MiXCR, one entry per CDR3 protein. Of about 640,000 distinct CDR3 sequences in the sample, approximately 50% were seen once. No fewer than 7 million PBMCs went into each sample. Total RNA amounts of at least 5 micrograms were extracted per sample.

This receptor was taken from a man between 60 and 70 years old in good health. The gene calls are TRBV15 and TRBJ2-3; D is possibly TRBD2 (5 bases). Sequencing used blood. The CDR3 DNA reads TGTGCCAGCTCGACTACAACCTACACAGATACGCAGTATTTT. Protein product: CASSTTTYTDTQYF.